Listed below are T cell receptor beta chains from one sample, sequenced in a study of cytomegalovirus exposure and HLA in healthy donors. Assay used: immunoSEQ multiplex PCR; TCRdb lists only in-frame clones, some missing. Here the sample spans 180,000 or so clones, about nine tenths being singletons. Material: PBMCs. The receptors come from a man aged 25 to 45 in good health and CMV-seropositive. Each CDR3 is given with its conserved first and last residue. The D gene is left open where the match is weak. Part of the rows lack a size; the others show once, few, many or a class for expanded clones.

-,TRBJ2-1,-,TRBV6-5,CASNPTGGFDEQFF
-,TRBJ1-5,-,TRBV19,CASSSGTDLPNQPQHF
TRBD1,TRBJ2-1,-,TRBV9,CASSISPGQGVYNEQFF
-,TRBJ2-1,-,TRBV5-4,CASSLGWNEQFF
-,TRBJ2-5,-,TRBV5-1,CASSDGAQETQYF
TRBD2,TRBJ2-7,-,TRBV4-1,CASSQEILAAYEQYF
-,TRBJ2-7,many,TRBV12-5,CASGLATLDQYF
TRBD1,TRBJ1-3,once,TRBV30,CAWRDRSSGNTIYF
TRBD1,TRBJ2-7,-,TRBV7-3,CASSTTDRAGEQYF
TRBD1,TRBJ2-7,-,TRBV10-3,CAIREQGAYEQYF
TRBD1,TRBJ1-6,-,TRBV5-1,CASSLAGPGQNNSPLHF
TRBD1,TRBJ2-7,few,TRBV10-3,CAISEEDRVWNEQYF
-,TRBJ1-2,-,TRBV20-1,CSARESYGYTF
-,TRBJ1-4,few,TRBV11-3,CASSLVGSNEKLFF
TRBD1,TRBJ2-2,-,TRBV7-3,CASSPDRANGELFF
-,TRBJ1-5,-,TRBV4-1,CASSQVWGNQPQHF
-,TRBJ1-1,-,TRBV6-5,CASRALSNTEAFF
TRBD1,TRBJ1-1,-,TRBV29-1,CSVGTGDDTEAFF
TRBD1,TRBJ1-1,-,TRBV7-9,CASSLGPTGDGTEAFF
-,TRBJ1-4,few,TRBV5-1,CASSLEPVGEKLFF
TRBD1,TRBJ2-3,-,TRBV10-3,CAIKGTGETDTQYF
TRBD1,TRBJ1-1,-,TRBV9,CASSAKTGGGNTEAFF
TRBD1,TRBJ2-3,-,TRBV15,CATSREKTGTGGPRTQYF
-,TRBJ2-2,once,TRBV7-9,CASSRRAQVAGELFF
-,TRBJ1-1,-,TRBV16,CASSQRQDVYTEAFF
-,TRBJ2-7,-,TRBV19,CASSRGRGGVDEQYF
-,TRBJ1-1,few,TRBV5-5,CASSFGVSNTEAFF
-,TRBJ2-3,-,TRBV4-1,CASRESPSTDTQYF
TRBD2,TRBJ2-2,-,TRBV5-1,CASTFGTSGRAGELFF
TRBD2,TRBJ2-7,-,TRBV6-5,CASSPGLAARLGQYF